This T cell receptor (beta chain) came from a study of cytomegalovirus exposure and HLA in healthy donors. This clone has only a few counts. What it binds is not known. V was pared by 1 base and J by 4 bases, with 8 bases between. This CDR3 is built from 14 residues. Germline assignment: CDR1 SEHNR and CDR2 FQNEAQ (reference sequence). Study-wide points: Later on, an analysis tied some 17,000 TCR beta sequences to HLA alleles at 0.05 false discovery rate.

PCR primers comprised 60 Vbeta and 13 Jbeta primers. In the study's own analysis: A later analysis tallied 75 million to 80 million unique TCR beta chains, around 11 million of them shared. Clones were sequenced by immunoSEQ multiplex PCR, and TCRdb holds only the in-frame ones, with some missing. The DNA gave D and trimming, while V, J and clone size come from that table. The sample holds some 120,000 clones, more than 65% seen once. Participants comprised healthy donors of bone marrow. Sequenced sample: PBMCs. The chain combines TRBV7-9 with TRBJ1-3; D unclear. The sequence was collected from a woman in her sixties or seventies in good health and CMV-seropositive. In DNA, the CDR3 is TGTGCCAGCAGCTTAGTAACAGTCGGAAACACCATATATTTT. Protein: CASSLVTVGNTIYF.